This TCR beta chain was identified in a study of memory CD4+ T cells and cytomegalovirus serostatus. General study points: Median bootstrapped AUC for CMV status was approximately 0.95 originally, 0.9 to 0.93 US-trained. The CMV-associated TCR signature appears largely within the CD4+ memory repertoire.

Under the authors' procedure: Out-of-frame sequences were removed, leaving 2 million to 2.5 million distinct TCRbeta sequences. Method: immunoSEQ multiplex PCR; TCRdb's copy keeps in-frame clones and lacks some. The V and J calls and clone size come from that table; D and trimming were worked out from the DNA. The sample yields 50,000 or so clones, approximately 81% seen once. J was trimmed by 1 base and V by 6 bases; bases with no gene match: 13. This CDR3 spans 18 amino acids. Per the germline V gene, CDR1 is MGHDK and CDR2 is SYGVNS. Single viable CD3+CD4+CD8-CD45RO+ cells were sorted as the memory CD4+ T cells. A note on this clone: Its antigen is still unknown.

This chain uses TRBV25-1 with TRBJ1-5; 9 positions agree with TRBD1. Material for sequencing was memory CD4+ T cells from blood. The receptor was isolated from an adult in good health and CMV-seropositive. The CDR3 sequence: CASRDTLGQGMSNQPQHF. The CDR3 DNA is TGTGCCAGCAGGGATACCCTGGGACAGGGTATGAGCAATCAGCCCCAGCATTTT.